This TCR beta chain comes out of a study of Graves' ophthalmopathy and Graves' hyperthyroidism. This clonotype was picked up many times. Germline V CDR1 and CDR2: KGHSH, LQKENI. V lost 6 bases and J 0 bases, leaving 9 bases between the germline ends. CDR3 size: 14 residues. For repertoire sequencing, the TCR beta CDR3 regions were amplified from RNA transcripts. After a first-round RT-PCR with HTBI primers, a second-round multiplex PCR was run. TCRdb itself ran the multiplex PCR reads through MiXCR, one entry per CDR3 protein. The table records about 150,000 distinct CDR3 sequences, roughly 37% of them present only once.

The chain uses TRBV18 and TRBJ2-4; D unresolved. Sequencing was performed on peripheral blood. The sequence was obtained from a woman aged 40 to 55 with Graves' ophthalmopathy. The chain's CDR3 is CASSLQRAKNIQYF. The CDR3 region has the DNA TGTGCCAGCTCCCTACAGAGAGCCAAAAACATTCAGTACTTC.